This T cell receptor beta chain was identified in a study of beta chain features in type 1 diabetes. Study at large: The study found patients and healthy donors alike in age, gender and cell yields.

Study-level findings and limits: In these data, an HLA type influence on TCRB rearrangement remained unresolved. TCRB CDR3s from Type 1 diabetes patients were moderately but significantly shorter in all four CD4+ subsets. Fewer junction insertions and more nucleotide deletions appeared in type 1 diabetes patients.

On this clone: Its specificity is not known.

Per germline, CDR1 PRHDT and CDR2 FYEKMQ (reference sequence). V was cut by 4 bases and J by 2 bases, with 41 bases left in between. The CDR3 contains 24 residues. The isolated RNA, all of it, was reverse transcribed, so expressed TCRB transcripts were what got sequenced. Clones were sequenced by immunoSEQ multiplex PCR, and TCRdb holds only the in-frame ones, with some missing. The table has about 650,000 clones, approximately 13% seen once. The clonotype comes from a man aged 25-40 years with type 1 diabetes. This chain joins TRBV13 and TRBJ1-2, with D possibly matching TRBD1 (5 bases). The material sequenced was naive CD4+ T cells from blood. CDR3 nucleotide sequence: TGTGCCAGCAGCTCCGAGGCTACAGGCCAAACCTTCGGGGTGTTTAGTCAACACAACTATGGCTACACCTTC. The encoded protein is CASSSEATGQTFGVFSQHNYGYTF.